Listed here are 15 T cell receptor beta chains from one sample, sequenced in a study of cytomegalovirus exposure and HLA in healthy donors. It was with 60 Vbeta and 13 Jbeta primers that the PCR ran. Using immunoSEQ multiplex PCR, the repertoire was profiled, and TCRdb retains in-frame clones only, with some absent. The sample yields roughly 150,000 clones, 75% to 90% seen once. Sequencing was done on a sample of PBMCs. Every receptor here comes from a boy aged 2 to 10 in good health and CMV-seronegative.

V is TRBV4-1 and J is TRBJ1-1, with D possibly matching TRBD1 (6 bases). CDR3 length: 14 amino acids. Looked up from germline, CDR1 is MGHRA and CDR2 is YSYEKL. V lost 4 bases to trimming and J lost 4 bases, with 13 bases between them. The DNA of the CDR3 is TGCGCCAGCAGCCCGTACCACAGGGTCACTGAAGCTTTCTTT. The encoded protein is CASSPYHRVTEAFF.

This clone was found a few times. The CDR3 nucleotides are TGTGCCAGCAGCCGTGAGCTGGGAGGGGACGGAGCTTTCTTT. As protein: CASSRELGGDGAFF. The V call is TRBV14, the J call TRBJ1-1, with D possibly TRBD1 on 5 matching bases. V lost 4 bases, J lost 10 bases, and 19 bases lay in between. CDR1 SGHDN and CDR2 FVKESK come from the germline V gene. The CDR3 length is 14 residues. Supplemented by reference TRBV14 and TRBJ1-1, the full variable domain reads EAGVTQFPSHSVIEKGQTVTLRCDPISGHDNLYWYRRVMGKEIKFLLHFVKESKQDESGMPNNRFLAERTGGTYSTLKVQPAELEDSGVYFCASSRELGGDGAFFGQGTRLTVV.

J is TRBJ2-7 and V is TRBV13; 12 bases are a match to TRBD2. With V trimmed by 2 bases and J by 3 bases, 11 bases remained unmatched. This CDR3 comprises 18 residues. CDR1 and CDR2 from the germline V gene are PRHDT and FYEKMQ (reference sequence). CDR3 protein: CASSLRPETSGRNYEQYF. As DNA, the CDR3 is TGTGCCAGCAGCTTACGTCCCGAGACTAGCGGGAGAAACTACGAGCAGTACTTC.

The CDR3 is CASTDRSGRGETQYF. The CDR3 nucleotides are TGTGCCAGCACAGACCGTAGCGGGAGAGGTGAGACCCAGTACTTC. The chain joins TRBV6-6 to TRBJ2-5; TRBD2 aligns across 9 bases. V shed 7 bases and J 5 bases; nucleotides not matched to a gene: 11. CDR1 is MNHNY and CDR2 is SVGAGI in the germline V gene (reference sequence). The CDR3 has 15 residues.

The chain is built from TRBV14 and TRBJ2-2; 8 nucleotides line up with TRBD1. CDR3 length: 16 amino acids. In germline, CDR1 is SGHDN, CDR2 FVKESK. The junction had 10 bases not matched to a gene; V was cut back by 8 bases and J by 2 bases. The CDR3 loop is CASRKRGTGNTGELFF. Here the CDR3 DNA reads TGTGCCAGCCGGAAGCGAGGGACAGGAAACACCGGGGAGCTGTTTTTT.

V is TRBV6-1 and J is TRBJ1-5, with TRBD1 identical over 10 bases. The CDR3 is 15 amino acids. After removal of 6 bases from V and 0 bases from J, the junction contained 2 bases not matched to a gene. Germline loops: CDR1 MNHNS, CDR2 SASEGT. CDR3 DNA: TGTGCCAGCAGGGGGACAGGGGATAGCAATCAGCCCCAGCATTTT. Translated, it gives CASRGTGDSNQPQHF.

The table lists this clone with a count of one. The chain uses TRBV6-6 and TRBJ2-7; perhaps TRBD2 as D (6 bases). Germline loops: CDR1 MNHNY, CDR2 SVGAGI (reference sequence). The CDR3 spans 14 residues. V was clipped by 4 bases and J by 4 bases, with 14 bases between them. The CDR3 spells CASSSPGLDYEQYF. The CDR3, as DNA: TGTGCCAGCAGTTCCCCGGGACTTGATTACGAGCAGTACTTC.

V and J are TRBV27 and TRBJ1-5; 8 nucleotides line up with TRBD1. V trimming: 0 bases; J trimming: 7 bases; junction bases outside the gene matches: 5. CDR1 and CDR2 (germline): MNHEY, SMNVEV (reference sequence). This CDR3 region has 15 residues. CDR3 sequence: CASSLSSGGFQPQHF. CDR3 nucleotides: TGTGCCAGCAGTTTATCATCAGGGGGCTTCCAGCCCCAGCATTTT.

This clone was seen a few times. This chain joins TRBV5-4 and TRBJ2-7, with 7 bases lining up with TRBD1. Trimming removed 4 bases from V and 1 base from J; junction bases left unmatched: 2. Per germline, CDR1 SGHNT and CDR2 YYREEE (reference sequence). This CDR3 region has 13 residues. As DNA, the CDR3 is TGTGCCAGCAGCACACAGGGGTCCTACGAGCAGTACGTC. It yields the protein CASSTQGSYEQYV.

The V gene is TRBV5-1, the J gene TRBJ1-5; maybe TRBD1 (6 bases). The CDR3 is made up of 18 amino acids. The V gene lost 6 bases and the J gene lost 0 bases, with 22 bases spanning the gap. Germline V gene data show CDR1 as SGHRS and CDR2 as YFSETQ. In nucleotides, the CDR3 is TGCGCCAGCACCAAGAGGGGGATCAAGGCGTATAGCAATCAGCCCCAGCATTTT. This gives the protein CASTKRGIKAYSNQPQHF.

In its sample, this clone was seen a few times. The CDR3: CASSNGLARAGELFF. The CDR3 DNA reads as TGTGCCAGCTCCAACGGACTAGCGCGAGCCGGGGAGCTGTTTTTT. The rearrangement uses TRBV27 and TRBJ2-2; 9 bases agree with TRBD2. This CDR3 is 15 amino acids long. Germline V gene data show CDR1 as MNHEY and CDR2 as SMNVEV (reference sequence). With V trimmed by 8 bases and J by 6 bases, 10 bases remained unmatched.

This chain uses TRBV19 with TRBJ1-1; D is perhaps TRBD1 (5 bases). V was clipped by 2 bases and J by 1 base, with 8 bases between them. Per the germline V gene, CDR1 is LNHDA and CDR2 is SQIVND (reference sequence). The CDR3 consists of 14 residues. Here the CDR3 reads CASSISGQNTEAFF. CDR3 in DNA: TGTGCCAGTAGTATATCCGGACAGAACACTGAAGCTTTCTTT.

This chain uses TRBV5-1 with TRBJ1-2; D is possibly TRBD1 (6 bases). The germline V and J ends were trimmed by 0 bases and 3 bases, with 15 bases remaining between them. The CDR3 extends over 16 amino acids. CDR1 SGHRS and CDR2 YFSETQ come from the germline V gene. CDR3 sequence: CASSLEAGAGDYGYTF. CDR3 DNA sequence: TGCGCCAGCAGCTTGGAAGCTGGGGCAGGGGACTATGGCTACACCTTC.

The chain recombines TRBV6-5 with TRBJ1-1; 8 nucleotides line up with TRBD1. This CDR3 has 15 residues. Germline V lookup: CDR1 MNHEY, CDR2 SVGAGI. Trimming removed 4 bases from V and 1 base from J; junction bases left unmatched: 5. DNA of the CDR3: TGTGCCAGCAGTTTAGACAGGGGTGAGAACACTGAAGCTTTCTTT. Protein product: CASSLDRGENTEAFF.

As DNA, the CDR3 is TGTGCCTGGAGTACTAGGGCTCTAAACACTGAAGCTTTCTTT. Its translation is CAWSTRALNTEAFF. The J gene is TRBJ1-1, the V gene TRBV30; D call uncertain. Trimming stripped 2 bases from V and 2 bases from J, with 12 bases between. The CDR3 sequence is 14 residues long. Germline CDR1 and CDR2: GTSNPN and SVGIG (reference sequence). The variable domain in full, completed from reference TRBV30 and TRBJ1-1, reads SQTIHQWPATLVQPVGSPLSLECTVEGTSNPNLYWYRQAAGRGLQLLFYSVGIGQISSEVPQNLSASRPQDRQFILSSKKLLLSDSGFYLCAWSTRALNTEAFFGQGTRLTVV.